The rows below give T cell receptor beta chains drawn from one sample of a study of blood T cell repertoires in COVID-19. Libraries were prepared by immunoSEQ multiplex PCR; TCRdb keeps only in-frame clonotypes and omits some of them. The table shows 310,000 or so clones, with around 91% occurring only once. The source material was PBMCs or T cells enriched from blood (not recorded which). The source of these receptors is a woman between 35 and 50 years old who had recovered from COVID-19. Each CDR3 is given with its conserved first and last residue. A D gene is named only where the DNA matches it firmly. Where a row states a size, it is once, few, many or the class of an expanded clone; other rows omit it.

TRBJ2-2,TRBD1,TRBV7-9,.,CASSAPGQALTWELFF,TGTGCCAGCAGCGCACCGGGACAGGCGTTAACCTGGGAGCTGTTTTTT
TRBJ1-1,.,TRBV9,.,CASSSFGKEDTEAFF,TGTGCCAGCAGCAGCTTTGGGAAGGAGGACACTGAAGCTTTCTTT
TRBJ1-6,.,TRBV7-3,.,CASSLISDSPLHF,TGTGCCAGCAGCTTAATATCTGATTCACCCCTCCACTTT
TRBJ1-6,TRBD1,TRBV5-4,.,CASSFDRVLSPLHF,TGTGCCAGCAGCTTTGACAGGGTACTCTCACCCCTCCACTTT
TRBJ2-6,.,TRBV28,.,CASTPSGANVLTF,TGTGCCAGTACTCCCTCTGGGGCCAACGTCCTGACTTTC
TRBJ1-2,.,TRBV12-3/TRBV12-4,.,CASSSGLIGYTF,TGTGCCAGCAGTTCAGGATTGATTGGCTACACCTTC
TRBJ1-4,.,TRBV7-9,.,CASSLVAGEFEKLFF,TGTGCCAGCAGCTTAGTCGCAGGGGAATTTGAAAAACTGTTTTTT
TRBJ1-5,.,TRBV9,.,CASSVGGSLDQPQHF,TGTGCCAGCAGCGTAGGCGGCAGCCTAGATCAGCCCCAGCATTTT
TRBJ2-3,TRBD2,TRBV20-1,.,CSASSGGPQYF,TGCAGTGCGTCTAGCGGGGGCCCGCAGTATTTT
TRBJ2-1,.,TRBV27,.,CASVPGAAGNEQFF,TGTGCCAGCGTTCCGGGCGCCGCGGGCAATGAGCAGTTCTTC
TRBJ1-5,TRBD1,TRBV28,.,CASSLVPGQGVLIAINQPQHF,TGTGCCAGCAGTTTGGTACCGGGACAGGGGGTTTTGATAGCAATCAATCAGCCCCAGCATTTT
TRBJ2-4,.,TRBV7-2,.,CASSRRTPGAKNIQYF,TGTGCCAGCAGCAGGAGGACTCCTGGGGCCAAAAACATTCAGTACTTC
TRBJ2-7,TRBD2,TRBV7-9,.,CASSLARGGRIYEQYF,TGTGCCAGCAGCTTAGCGCGGGGCGGGAGGATCTACGAGCAGTACTTC
TRBJ2-7,TRBD1,TRBV5-3,.,CARRTGTGGYEQYF,TGTGCCAGAAGAACCGGGACAGGGGGTTACGAGCAGTACTTC
TRBJ2-5,.,TRBV7-2,.,CASSGDVRGETQYF,TGTGCCAGCAGCGGAGATGTCAGGGGAGAGACCCAGTACTTC
TRBJ2-5,TRBD2,TRBV30,.,CAQNSGGRETQYF,TGTGCCCAAAATAGCGGGGGCAGAGAGACCCAGTACTTC
TRBJ1-2,TRBD1,TRBV5-3,.,CARSLGGGDYGYTF,TGTGCCAGAAGCTTGGGAGGGGGCGATTATGGCTACACCTTC
TRBJ2-3,TRBD2,TRBV28,.,CASSWPLAGADTQYF,TGTGCCAGCAGCTGGCCCCTAGCGGGAGCAGATACGCAGTATTTT
TRBJ2-3,TRBD1,TRBV5-6,.,CASSLGTGAVDTQYF,TGTGCCAGCAGCTTGGGGACAGGGGCAGTAGATACGCAGTATTTT
TRBJ2-5,TRBD2,TRBV5-1,.,CASSSVPAGGRETQYF,TGCGCCAGCAGCTCGGTTCCAGCGGGGGGGCGGGAGACCCAGTACTTC
TRBJ2-5,TRBD2,TRBV5-1,.,CASSLEGGGGQETQYF,TGCGCCAGCAGCTTGGAGGGCGGGGGTGGCCAAGAGACCCAGTACTTC
TRBJ2-1,TRBD2,TRBV6-1,.,CASSETSGRAWNEQFF,TGTGCCAGCAGTGAGACTAGCGGGAGGGCCTGGAATGAGCAGTTCTTC
TRBJ2-1,TRBD2,TRBV6-6,.,CASSNRLAGYYNEQFF,TGTGCCAGCAGTAACCGACTAGCGGGTTACTACAATGAGCAGTTCTTC
TRBJ2-5,.,TRBV28,.,CASSLLSEVETQYF,TGTGCCAGCAGTTTGCTTAGCGAGGTAGAGACCCAGTACTTC
TRBJ2-5,TRBD2,TRBV5-4,.,CASSRGLAGSYQETQYF,TGTGCCAGCAGCAGGGGACTAGCGGGCTCGTACCAAGAGACCCAGTACTTC
TRBJ1-6,.,TRBV4-3,.,CASSQGRGSYNSPLHF,TGCGCCAGCAGCCAAGGTAGGGGATCCTATAATTCACCCCTCCACTTT
TRBJ2-1,.,TRBV10-3,once,CAISESPGNEQFF,TGTGCCATCAGTGAGTCCCCGGGGAATGAGCAGTTCTTC
TRBJ1-2,.,TRBV4-1,.,CASSQRREGGLGGYTF,TGCGCCAGCAGCCAAAGAAGGGAGGGGGGCCTTGGTGGCTACACCTTC
TRBJ2-7,TRBD1,TRBV15,.,CATSRDPQGAEEQYF,TGTGCCACCAGCAGAGATCCGCAGGGGGCAGAGGAGCAGTACTTC
TRBJ2-3,TRBD2,TRBV2,.,CASRYGTIDTQYF,TGTGCCAGCAGATACGGGACTATCGATACGCAGTATTTT
TRBJ2-3,TRBD1,TRBV5-1,.,CASKVQGDVDTQYF,TGCGCCAGCAAGGTCCAGGGGGACGTAGATACGCAGTATTTT
TRBJ2-2,.,TRBV7-2,.,CASSLGLGTLTGELFF,TGTGCCAGCAGCTTAGGCCTCGGGACACTCACCGGGGAGCTGTTTTTT
TRBJ2-5,TRBD2,TRBV11-2,few,CASSIGTREVETQYF,TGTGCCAGCAGCATAGGGACTAGGGAGGTAGAGACCCAGTACTTC
TRBJ2-7,.,TRBV18,.,CASSLQTYEQYF,TGTGCCAGCTCACTTCAGACCTACGAGCAGTACTTC
TRBJ2-3,.,TRBV7-6,.,CASSPEPSTDTQYF,TGTGCCAGCAGCCCGGAGCCTAGCACAGATACGCAGTATTTT
TRBJ1-1,.,TRBV7-3,.,CASSVDSASGTEAFF,TGTGCCAGCAGCGTCGACAGCGCCTCCGGCACTGAAGCTTTCTTT
TRBJ1-2,.,TRBV6-4,.,CASSDSPGDVYGYTF,TGTGCCAGCAGTGACTCCCCAGGGGACGTCTATGGCTACACCTTC
TRBJ2-5,.,TRBV5-4,.,CASSLWELETQYF,TGTGCCAGCAGCTTGTGGGAGTTAGAGACCCAGTACTTC
TRBJ2-5,.,TRBV2,.,CASSVVSPETQYF,TGTGCCAGCAGTGTAGTTAGCCCAGAGACCCAGTACTTC
TRBJ2-1,.,TRBV24-1,.,CATTTGYNEQFF,TGTGCCACCACCACCGGGTACAATGAGCAGTTCTTC
TRBJ2-7,TRBD2,TRBV9,.,CASSVGGGAINEQYF,TGTGCCAGCAGCGTAGGCGGGGGGGCGATCAACGAGCAGTACTTC
TRBJ2-1,.,TRBV9,.,CASSPDGAGYNEQFF,TGTGCCAGCAGCCCCGATGGGGCGGGATATAATGAGCAGTTCTTC
TRBJ1-5,.,TRBV28,.,CASSRGGNQPQHF,TGTGCCAGCAGTAGGGGGGGGAACCAGCCCCAGCATTTT
TRBJ1-3,.,TRBV12-3/TRBV12-4,.,CASSLLSGNTIYF,TGTGCCAGCAGTCTCCTCTCTGGAAACACCATATATTTT
TRBJ2-7,.,TRBV11-3,once,CASSQREVDEQYF,TGTGCCAGCAGTCAGCGAGAAGTGGACGAGCAGTACTTC
TRBJ1-2,TRBD1,TRBV7-9,.,CASGRDRGNYGYTF,TGTGCCAGCGGACGAGACAGGGGGAACTATGGCTACACCTTC
TRBJ2-6,.,TRBV27,.,CASSFRQAGANVLTF,TGTGCCAGCAGTTTTAGGCAGGCTGGGGCCAACGTCCTGACTTTC
TRBJ2-4,.,TRBV11-2,.,CASSLGDIAKNIQYF,TGTGCCAGCAGCTTAGGGGACATAGCCAAAAACATTCAGTACTTC
TRBJ2-5,.,TRBV11-3,.,CASSLGGGEETQYF,TGTGCCAGCAGCTTGGGGGGAGGCGAAGAGACCCAGTACTTC
TRBJ1-4,.,TRBV18,.,CASSPAGRVEKLFF,TGTGCCAGCTCACCCGCAGGGAGGGTTGAAAAACTGTTTTTT
TRBJ2-7,.,TRBV11-2,.,CASSARSYEQYF,TGTGCCAGCAGCGCTAGGTCCTACGAGCAGTACTTC
TRBJ1-2,.,TRBV7-2,.,CASSPWPGKGDGYTF,TGTGCCAGCAGCCCCTGGCCGGGAAAGGGGGATGGCTACACCTTC
TRBJ2-1,TRBD2,TRBV7-8,.,CASSSPVAGENEQFF,TGTGCCAGCAGTTCTCCTGTAGCGGGTGAGAATGAGCAGTTCTTC